This T cell receptor beta chain was identified in a study of PD-L1 blockade in urothelial cancer. Study summary: After treatment start, blood was analyzed at 3 weeks (second dose) and at 6 weeks. Typically, measured as a median, blood samples had 110,000 to 150,000 T cells.

Only in-frame clones appear in the TCRdb table, and some are missing; sequencing was by immunoSEQ multiplex PCR. The sample lists about 56,000 clones; around 84% were seen once. The CDR3 covers 17 residues. The V gene end was trimmed by 5 bases and the J gene end by 0 bases; junction bases not matched to a gene: 6. Per the germline V gene, CDR1 is SGHRS and CDR2 is YFSETQ. The sample consisted of PBMCs, taken around atezolizumab (anti-PD-L1) treatment. The V gene is TRBV5-1, the J gene TRBJ2-1, with 12 positions matching TRBD2. This clonotype originated in a man aged 50-60 years with urothelial cancer. CDR3 in DNA: TGCGCCAGCAGTTTACCGGGACTAGCGGGCTCCTACAATGAGCAGTTCTTC. Its protein product is CASSLPGLAGSYNEQFF.